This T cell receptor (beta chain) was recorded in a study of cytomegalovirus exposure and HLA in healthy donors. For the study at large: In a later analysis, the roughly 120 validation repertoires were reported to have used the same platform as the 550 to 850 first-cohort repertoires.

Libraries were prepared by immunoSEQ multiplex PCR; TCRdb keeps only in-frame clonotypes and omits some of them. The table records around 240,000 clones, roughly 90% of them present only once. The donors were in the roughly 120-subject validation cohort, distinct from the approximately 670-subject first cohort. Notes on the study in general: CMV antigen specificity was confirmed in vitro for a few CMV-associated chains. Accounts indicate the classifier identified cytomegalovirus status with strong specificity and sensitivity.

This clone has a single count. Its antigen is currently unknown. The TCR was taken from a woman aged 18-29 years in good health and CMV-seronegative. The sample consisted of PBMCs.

Here the CDR3 reads CASSPRGGGELETQYF. DNA of the CDR3: TGTGCCAGCAGCCCTAGGGGCGGGGGGGAGTTAGAGACCCAGTACTTC. The chain is built from TRBV9 and TRBJ2-5; 9 bases map to TRBD2. The CDR3 is 16 amino acids. Per germline, CDR1 SGDLS and CDR2 YYNGEE. Trimming at V came to 4 bases and at J to 4 bases, leaving 11 bases not matched to a gene.